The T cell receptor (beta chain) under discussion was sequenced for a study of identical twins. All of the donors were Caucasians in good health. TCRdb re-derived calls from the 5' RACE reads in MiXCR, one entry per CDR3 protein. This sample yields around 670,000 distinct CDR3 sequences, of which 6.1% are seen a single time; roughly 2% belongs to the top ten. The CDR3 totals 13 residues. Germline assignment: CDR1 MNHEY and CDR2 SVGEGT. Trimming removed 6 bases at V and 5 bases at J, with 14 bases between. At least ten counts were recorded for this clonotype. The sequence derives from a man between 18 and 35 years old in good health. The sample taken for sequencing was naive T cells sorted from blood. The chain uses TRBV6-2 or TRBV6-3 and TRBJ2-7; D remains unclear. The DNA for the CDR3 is TGTGCCAGCAGACTACGAGATCTCGACGAGCAGTACTTC. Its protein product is CASRLRDLDEQYF.